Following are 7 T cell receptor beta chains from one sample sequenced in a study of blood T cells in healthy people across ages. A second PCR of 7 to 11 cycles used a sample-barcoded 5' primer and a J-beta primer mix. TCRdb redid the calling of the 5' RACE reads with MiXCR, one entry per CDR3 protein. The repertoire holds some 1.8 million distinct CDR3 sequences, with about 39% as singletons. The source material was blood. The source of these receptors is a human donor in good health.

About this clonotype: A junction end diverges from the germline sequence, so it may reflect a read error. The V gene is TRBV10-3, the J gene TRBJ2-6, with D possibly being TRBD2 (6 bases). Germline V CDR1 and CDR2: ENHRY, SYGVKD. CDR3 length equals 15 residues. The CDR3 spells CAIRGLSSGANVRTF. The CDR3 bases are TGTGCCATCAGGGGACTTTCCTCTGGGGCCAACGTCCGGACTTTC.

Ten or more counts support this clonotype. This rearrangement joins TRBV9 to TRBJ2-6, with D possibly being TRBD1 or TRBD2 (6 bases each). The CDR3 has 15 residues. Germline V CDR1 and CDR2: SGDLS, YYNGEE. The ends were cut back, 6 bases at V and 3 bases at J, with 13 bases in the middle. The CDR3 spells CASTRGGSGANVLTF. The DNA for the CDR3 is TGTGCCAGCACCCGAGGGGGGAGTGGGGCCAACGTCCTGACTTTC.

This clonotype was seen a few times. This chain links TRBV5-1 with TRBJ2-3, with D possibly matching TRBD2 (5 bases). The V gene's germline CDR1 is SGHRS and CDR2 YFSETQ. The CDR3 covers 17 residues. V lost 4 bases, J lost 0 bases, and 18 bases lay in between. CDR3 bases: TGCGCCAGCAGCCCACGTCGAGGGAACCCGAGCACAGATACGCAGTATTTT. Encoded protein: CASSPRRGNPSTDTQYF. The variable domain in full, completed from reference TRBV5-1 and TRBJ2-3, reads KAGVTQTPRYLIKTRGQQVTLSCSPISGHRSVSWYQQTPGQGLQFLFEYFSETQRNKGNFPGRFSGRQFSNSRSEMNVSTLELGDSALYLCASSPRRGNPSTDTQYFGPGTRLTVL.

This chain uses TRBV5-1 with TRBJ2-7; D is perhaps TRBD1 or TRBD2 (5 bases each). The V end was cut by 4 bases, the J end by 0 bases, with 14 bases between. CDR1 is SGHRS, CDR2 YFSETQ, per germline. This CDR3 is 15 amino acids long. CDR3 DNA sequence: TGCGCCAGCAGCACGGTCGGGACGTACTCCTACGAGCAGTACTTC. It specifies CASSTVGTYSYEQYF.

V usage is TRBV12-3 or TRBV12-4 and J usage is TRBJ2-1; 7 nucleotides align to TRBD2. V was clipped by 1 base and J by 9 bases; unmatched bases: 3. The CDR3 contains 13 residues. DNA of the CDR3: TGTGCCAGCAGTTTAGGGGGGGGAACTGAGCAGTTCTTC. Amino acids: CASSLGGGTEQFF.

The CDR3, as DNA: TGTGCCAGCAGCCCCCGGGACAGGGAGGGAAAACTGTTTTTT. It yields the protein CASSPRDREGKLFF. The V gene is TRBV3-1, the J gene TRBJ1-4; 9 nucleotides match TRBD1. The CDR3 totals 14 residues. Germline V lookup: CDR1 LGHDT, CDR2 YNNKEL (reference sequence). V was clipped by 4 bases and J by 10 bases; unmatched bases: 7.

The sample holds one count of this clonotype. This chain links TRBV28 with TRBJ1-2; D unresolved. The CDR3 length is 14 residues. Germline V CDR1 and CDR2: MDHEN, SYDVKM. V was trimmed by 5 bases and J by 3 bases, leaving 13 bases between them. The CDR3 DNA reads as TGTGCCAGCAGTCAAGGTGGCAGCTACTATGGCTACACCTTC. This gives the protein CASSQGGSYYGYTF.